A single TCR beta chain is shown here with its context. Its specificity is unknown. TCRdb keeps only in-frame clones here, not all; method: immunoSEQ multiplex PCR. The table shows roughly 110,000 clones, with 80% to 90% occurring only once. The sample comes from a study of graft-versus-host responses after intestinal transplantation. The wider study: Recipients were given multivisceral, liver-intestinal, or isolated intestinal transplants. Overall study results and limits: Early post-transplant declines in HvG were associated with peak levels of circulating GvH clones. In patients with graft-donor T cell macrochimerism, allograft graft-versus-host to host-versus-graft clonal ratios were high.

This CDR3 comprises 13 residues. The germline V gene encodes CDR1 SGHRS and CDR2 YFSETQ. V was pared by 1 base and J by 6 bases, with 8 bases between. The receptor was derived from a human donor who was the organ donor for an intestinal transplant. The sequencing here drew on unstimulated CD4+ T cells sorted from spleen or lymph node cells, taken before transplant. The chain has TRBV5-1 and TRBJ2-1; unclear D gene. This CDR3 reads CASSLRLLNEQFF. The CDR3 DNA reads TGCGCCAGCAGCTTGAGGTTACTCAATGAGCAGTTCTTC.